This T cell receptor beta chain emerged from a study of metastatic and nonmetastatic thyroid tumors. On the study more broadly: Blood and tumor or nodule tissue repertoires from malignant and benign thyroid patients were compared. Study-level points and caveats: It was reportedly found that TCR beta diversity was significantly higher in malignant thyroid tumors than in benign nodules, a difference seen in both blood and tumor samples.

Concerning this clone: The antigen remains unidentified. A much larger clone sits a single nucleotide away, making a read error possible.

In the original analysis: CDR3 was compared across clinicopathological groups, and the resulting differences were used to build a distant-metastasis classifier for papillary thyroid cancer. TCRdb redid the clone calls on the PCR reads using MiXCR. TCRdb's processing, not the study's, gives the V and J calls here. This sample has some 12,000 clones, with approximately 12% found just once. No treatment had been given to any patient before thyroid surgery. This receptor was identified in a female donor with papillary thyroid cancer or a benign thyroid nodule (not recorded which). Some clones in this sample may be carry-over from other donors' samples. Sequenced material: blood.

The CDR3 reads CASSPGQVADRTQYF. CDR3 bases: TGTGCCAGCAGCCCGGGACAGGTGGCGGACAGGACCCAGTACTTC. The genes are TRBV7-3 and TRBJ2-5, with 8 bases aligning to TRBD1. The germline CDR1 and CDR2 sequences are SGHTA and FQGTGA. This CDR3 comprises 15 residues. The V gene end was trimmed by 5 bases and the J gene end by 7 bases; junction bases not matched to a gene: 12.